These T cell receptor beta chains were read from a single sample in a study of TIL therapy for anti-PD-1-resistant metastatic lung cancer. Clones were sequenced by immunoSEQ multiplex PCR, and TCRdb holds only the in-frame ones, with some missing. The repertoire includes approximately 57,000 clones, about 81% of them detected once, and less than 3% sits in the top ten. This specimen consisted of blood, obtained at baseline. The source of these receptors is a person between 25 and 79 years old with non-small cell lung cancer. The CDR3 runs from the conserved cysteine through the conserved F or W. A D gene is named only where the DNA matches it firmly. Size is stated for part of the rows, as once, few or many counts, or as a class when the clone is expanded.

TRBV6-2/TRBV6-3	TRBJ2-7	NA	TRBD2	CASSRPGTRRYEQYF	TGTGCCAGCAGTCGTCCCGGGACTAGACGATACGAGCAGTACTTC
TRBV5-5	TRBJ1-4	NA	NA	CASSLAPGSSNEKLFF	TGTGCCAGCAGCTTGGCCCCCGGCTCCTCTAATGAAAAACTGTTTTTT
TRBV2	TRBJ1-4	once	NA	CASRGGAGDEKLFF	TGTGCCAGCAGGGGGGGTGCAGGGGATGAAAAACTGTTTTTT
TRBV7-2	TRBJ2-3	NA	NA	CASTAFLEKDTQYF	TGTGCCAGCACCGCTTTCCTCGAAAAAGATACGCAGTATTTT
TRBV20-1	TRBJ2-5	NA	TRBD2	CSASNPLAGVTQETQYF	TGCAGTGCTAGTAATCCCCTAGCGGGAGTAACACAGGAGACCCAGTACTTC
TRBV14	TRBJ2-2	NA	NA	CASSQTRGSGELFF	TGTGCCAGCAGCCAAACAAGGGGTTCCGGGGAGCTGTTTTTT
TRBV3-1/TRBV3-2	TRBJ2-2	NA	NA	CASSQRDLAAPNTGELFF	TGTGCCAGCAGCCAACGGGACTTAGCCGCACCCAACACCGGGGAGCTGTTTTTT
TRBV3-1/TRBV3-2	TRBJ1-2	NA	TRBD1	CASSSGTGTHYGYTF	TGTGCCAGCAGCTCCGGGACAGGGACGCACTATGGCTACACCTTC
TRBV27	TRBJ2-1	NA	TRBD2	CASSSLAVQASEQFF	TGTGCCAGCAGTTCACTAGCGGTCCAAGCGTCGGAGCAGTTCTTC
TRBV6-5	TRBJ2-7	NA	NA	CASRLLRGAYEQYF	TGTGCCAGCCGACTACTTCGTGGGGCCTACGAGCAGTACTTC
TRBV27	TRBJ2-1	NA	TRBD2	CASSPGGSAYNEQFF	TGTGCCAGCAGTCCGGGCGGGAGTGCCTACAATGAGCAGTTCTTC
TRBV6-5	TRBJ1-5	NA	NA	CASSYSSRGGNQPQHF	TGTGCCAGCAGTTACTCATCGAGGGGTGGTAATCAGCCCCAGCATTTT
TRBV12-3/TRBV12-4	TRBJ2-7	NA	TRBD1	CASSWTGSYEQYF	TGTGCCAGCAGCTGGACAGGGAGTTACGAGCAGTACTTC
TRBV3-1/TRBV3-2	TRBJ2-1	few	TRBD2	CASSQYDIAGEQFF	TGTGCCAGCAGCCAATATGACATAGCGGGTGAGCAGTTCTTC
TRBV6-2/TRBV6-3	TRBJ2-7	NA	NA	CASSPGLNEQYF	TGTGCCAGCAGCCCTGGCCTTAACGAGCAGTACTTC
TRBV4-3	TRBJ2-5	NA	NA	CASSQDRGVAGETQYF	TGCGCCAGCAGCCAAGATAGAGGGGTCGCAGGAGAGACCCAGTACTTC